These 7 T cell receptor beta chains originate from one sample sequenced in a study of T-cell memory formation after mild COVID-19. TCRdb itself ran the 5' RACE reads through MiXCR, one entry per CDR3 protein. There are about 340,000 distinct CDR3 sequences in the sample; more than 20% occur only once, and under 25% lies in the top ten. Sequenced: PBMCs or a T cell subset sorted from them (not recorded which). The receptors were gathered from a young man who had mild COVID-19 (a few samples of this study predate the infection). Cell type and time point are not known.

This chain connects TRBV7-2 to TRBJ1-6; D is unresolved. The CDR3 is 15 amino acids. Trimming took off 5 bases at V and 10 bases at J, with 18 bases between the two ends. The germline V gene encodes CDR1 SGHTA and CDR2 FQGNSA. CDR3 protein: CASSPAPTKMSPLHF. The CDR3, as DNA: TGTGCCAGCAGCCCCGCCCCAACAAAGATGTCACCCCTCCACTTT.

This sequence joins TRBV6-5 and TRBJ1-4; tentatively, D is TRBD1 (6 bases). Germline CDR1 MNHEY, CDR2 SVGAGI. This CDR3 spans 15 amino acids. V was cut by 0 bases and J by 8 bases, with 13 bases left in between. CDR3 sequence (DNA): TGTGCCAGCAGTTACTCTGCAGGGGTGGGCGAAAAACTGTTTTTT. Translating gives CASSYSAGVGEKLFF.

This clonotype showed up just a few times. The chain couples TRBV5-6 to TRBJ1-2; D not resolved. The CDR3 runs 14 residues. CDR1 is SGHDT and CDR2 is YYEEEE in the germline V gene. Between the trimmed V and J ends, which lost 0 bases and 2 bases, there was a span of 8 bases. CDR3 amino acids: CASSLEAVNYGYTF. Here the CDR3 DNA reads TGTGCCAGCAGCTTGGAGGCGGTCAACTATGGCTACACCTTC. Looking up the rest from reference TRBV5-6 and TRBJ1-2 gives the full variable domain: DAGVTQSPTHLIKTRGQQVTLRCSPKSGHDTVSWYQQALGQGPQFIFQYYEEEERQRGNFPDRFSGHQFPNYSSELNVNALLLGDSALYLCASSLEAVNYGYTFGSGTRLTVV.

This chain joins TRBV5-1 and TRBJ2-5; the D gene is possibly TRBD2 (6 bases). This CDR3 is built from 14 residues. Germline-derived CDR1 and CDR2 are SGHRS and YFSETQ. V was cut by 4 bases and J by 1 base, with 11 bases left in between. CDR3 DNA: TGCGCCAGCAGCCCGACTAGTCCCCAAGAGACCCAGTACTTC. This encodes CASSPTSPQETQYF.

This chain joins TRBV20-1 and TRBJ2-2; D is possibly TRBD1 (6 bases). CDR3 size: 14 residues. Germline CDR1 is DFQATT and CDR2 is SNEGSKA (reference sequence). The germline V and J ends were trimmed by 2 bases and 4 bases, with 11 bases remaining between them. The CDR3 DNA follows: TGCAGTGCTAGAACAGGGTCGGCCACCGGGGAGCTGTTTTTT. It yields the protein CSARTGSATGELFF.

The chain joins TRBV27 to TRBJ2-1, with a tentative D call TRBD1 (6 bases). This CDR3 has 14 amino acids. Trimming removed 5 bases at V and 1 base at J, with 9 bases between. The germline V gene encodes CDR1 MNHEY and CDR2 SMNVEV (reference sequence). The CDR3 DNA reads as TGTGCCAGCAGTAGGGGGATGTCCTACAATGAGCAGTTCTTC. Amino acid sequence: CASSRGMSYNEQFF.

This clonotype showed up just a few times. The V gene is TRBV5-5, the J gene TRBJ1-2; no clear D gene. This CDR3 has 12 amino acids. The germline V and J ends were trimmed by 4 bases and 4 bases, with 8 bases remaining between them. The germline V gene has CDR1 SGHKS and CDR2 YYEKEE (reference sequence). The CDR3 spells CASSALLYGYTF. The CDR3 bases are TGTGCCAGCAGCGCCCTCCTCTATGGCTACACCTTC.